Here is one T cell receptor beta chain with its context. Its antigen is not known. The source of the sample is a study of Ad26.COV2.S vaccination and SARS-CoV-2 variants. Study at large: The Ad26.COV2.S arm of the COV1001 trial was where the donor was placed.

This table comes from immunoSEQ multiplex PCR, and its TCRdb copy is limited to in-frame clones, with some not included. The table shows about 350,000 clones, with about 89% occurring only once. The study, taken as a whole, reports: The breadth of spike-specific CD8+ and CD4+ T cell responses after vaccination was reportedly substantial. Total T cell responses may have been underestimated by the TCR breadth and depth analyses.

Germline V gene lookup returns CDR1 MNHEY and CDR2 SMNVEV (reference sequence). CDR3 length equals 14 residues. The V and J ends lost 6 bases and 2 bases, in that order; junction bases with no gene match: 4. Sample treatment: roughly 19 received Ad26.COV2.S at low or high dose, single or two shots; 5 received placebo; per-sample allocation not given. Sampling occurred on day 63 after the first vaccine or placebo injection. This vaccine is an Ad26 vector that expresses the Wuhan-strain SARS-CoV-2 spike. Sequencing used peripheral blood, obtained in a trial of Ad26.COV2.S vaccine versus placebo. This chain connects TRBV27 to TRBJ2-7; 10 positions match TRBD2. The receptor was isolated from a person aged 18 to 65 who received the Ad26.COV2.S COVID-19 vaccine or a placebo. The CDR3 bases are TGTGCCAGCAGGCCCGGGACTAGCGCCTACGAGCAGTACTTC. It codes for CASRPGTSAYEQYF.